The 15 T cell receptor beta chains reported below all come from one sample, sequenced in a study of cytomegalovirus exposure and HLA in healthy donors. With 60 Vbeta and 13 Jbeta primers, the PCR was carried out. The assay was immunoSEQ multiplex PCR, and TCRdb's table has in-frame clones only and misses some. The repertoire holds 100,000 to 150,000 clones, with 75% to 90% as singletons. The sequenced sample was PBMCs. These receptors were collected from a woman aged 35 to 49 in good health and CMV-seronegative.

The V gene is TRBV7-6, the J gene TRBJ2-1; D is perhaps TRBD2 (6 bases). From germline, CDR1 is SGHVS and CDR2 FNYEAQ. This CDR3 contains 14 residues. V dropped 0 bases and J dropped 5 bases, with 8 bases sitting between them. Here the CDR3 reads CASSLAPGDNEQFF. The DNA of the CDR3 is TGTGCCAGCAGCTTAGCTCCGGGAGACAATGAGCAGTTCTTC.

The chain has TRBV21-1 and TRBJ2-1; TRBD1, the table's D call, was not compared with the DNA. TRBV21-1 counts as a pseudogene. The CDR3 runs 16 residues. Here the CDR3 DNA reads TGTGCCAGCAGCATTCGGACAGGCGTTACGTGCAATGAGCAGTTCTTC. The encoded protein is CASSIRTGVTCNEQFF.

This clone occurred a few times. At one of its ends the junction is not consistent with the germline gene, which may arise from a read error. The chain uses TRBV29-1 and TRBJ1-2; TRBD1 matches 10 bases. This CDR3 spans 12 amino acids. Germline CDR1 and CDR2: SQVTM and ANQGSEA. The CDR3 bases are TGCAGCGGGGGGACAGGGGCCTATGGCTACCCCTTC. Translation: CSGGTGAYGYPF.

This clone occurred once. CDR3: CASSLGQAYGYTF. In nucleotides, the CDR3 is TGTGCCAGCAGTTTAGGACAGGCCTATGGCTACACCTTC. The rearrangement uses TRBV27 and TRBJ1-2; 7 nucleotides line up with TRBD1. This CDR3 comprises 13 residues. CDR1 and CDR2 (germline): MNHEY, SMNVEV (reference sequence). V lost 2 bases and J lost 4; bases outside the gene matches: 1.

Points on this clone: One end of the junction is discordant with germline, which a read error may explain. The chain joins TRBV7-7 to TRBJ2-7, with 7 bases fitting TRBD2. The CDR3 covers 18 residues. Germline-derived CDR1 and CDR2 are SSHAT and FNYEAQ (reference sequence). The DNA of the CDR3 is TGTGCTAGCAGCTTACCCGACCCGGGGAGGGAACGGTCCTACGAGCAGTACTTC. Translation: CASSLPDPGRERSYEQYF.

The chain couples TRBV28 to TRBJ1-1; 7 bases align to TRBD1. The CDR3 length is 16 residues. J was trimmed by 2 bases and V by 5 bases; bases with no gene match: 11. The germline CDR1 and CDR2 sequences are MDHEN and SYDVKM. The CDR3 is CASSPIRDRDNTEAFF. The CDR3 DNA is TGTGCCAGCAGTCCCATCCGGGACAGAGATAACACTGAAGCTTTCTTT.

The J gene is TRBJ2-7, the V gene TRBV7-2, with 7 bases matching TRBD2. This CDR3 spans 14 amino acids. V shed 3 bases and J 2 bases; nucleotides not matched to a gene: 4. Germline values: CDR1 SGHTA, CDR2 FQGNSA. The CDR3, as DNA: TGTGCCAGCAGCTTCGAGCGGGGACCCTACGAGCAGTACTTC. This translates into CASSFERGPYEQYF. The full variable domain, rest sourced from reference TRBV7-2 and TRBJ2-7, is GAGVSQSPSNKVTEKGKDVELRCDPISGHTALYWYRQSLGQGLEFLIYFQGNSAPDKSGLPSDRFSAERTGGSVSTLTIQRTQQEDSAVYLCASSFERGPYEQYFGPGTRLTVT.

The V and J genes are TRBV4-1 and TRBJ2-1; TRBD1 matches 7 bases. The CDR3 is 17 amino acids. The germline V gene has CDR1 MGHRA and CDR2 YSYEKL. J lost 4 bases, V lost 4 bases, and 13 bases had no gene match. In DNA form, the CDR3 reads TGCGCCAGCAGCCCCGCCGGGACAGAACGGATTTACAATGAGCAGTTCTTC. Amino acids: CASSPAGTERIYNEQFF.

The CDR3 DNA follows: TGTGCTAGTGGTTTAAGACAGGGGGGTTCGGAGCAGTTCTTC. As protein: CASGLRQGGSEQFF. The genes are TRBV12-5 and TRBJ2-1; TRBD1 aligns across 9 bases. Unmatched junction bases numbered 7, after V lost 3 bases and J lost 10 bases. Germline CDR1 reads LGHNT; CDR2 reads FRNRAP. The CDR3 is made up of 14 amino acids.

This chain joins TRBV14 and TRBJ1-6; no reliable D call. This CDR3 comprises 17 residues. Trimming shortened V by 2 bases and J by 9 bases, and 20 bases separated the two germline ends. CDR1 SGHDN and CDR2 FVKESK come from the germline V gene. The CDR3 sequence: CASSQYLTLTEGSPLHF. CDR3 DNA: TGTGCCAGCAGCCAATATCTCACCCTCACCGAGGGTTCACCCCTCCACTTT.

This clone has a handful of counts. J is TRBJ2-6 and V is TRBV5-1; 7 nucleotides align to TRBD1. Germline V gene lookup returns CDR1 SGHRS and CDR2 YFSETQ. V trimming: 4 bases; J trimming: 0 bases; junction bases outside the gene matches: 7. This CDR3 spans 17 amino acids. The CDR3 protein is CASSARTGLSGANVLTF. DNA for the CDR3: TGCGCCAGCAGCGCCCGGACAGGCCTCTCTGGGGCCAACGTCCTGACTTTC.

This clone was seen only a few times. The chain is built from TRBV4-3 and TRBJ2-5; a possible D gene is TRBD2 (5 bases). The CDR3 sequence is 16 residues long. V shed 0 bases and J shed 7 bases, with 18 bases lying between them. Germline V lookup: CDR1 LGHNA, CDR2 YSLEER. CDR3 sequence reads: CASSQDPLDLSGTQYF. In DNA, the CDR3 is TGCGCCAGCAGCCAAGATCCACTAGACCTGAGTGGGACCCAGTACTTC.

The chain joins TRBV2 to TRBJ1-4; a possible D gene is TRBD1 (5 bases). V was pared by 2 bases and J by 2 bases, with 9 bases between. CDR1 and CDR2 from the germline V gene are SNHLY and FYNNEI. The CDR3 has 15 amino acids. Written as DNA, the CDR3 is TGTGCCAGCAGTGAAAGGGGTGGGACTAATGAAAAACTGTTTTTT. Translated: CASSERGGTNEKLFF. The complete variable domain, with remaining parts taken from reference TRBV2 and TRBJ1-4, reads EPEVTQTPSHQVTQMGQEVILRCVPISNHLYFYWYRQILGQKVEFLVSFYNNEISEKSEIFDDQFSVERPDGSNFTLKIRSTKLEDSAMYFCASSERGGTNEKLFFGSGTQLSVL.

The V gene is TRBV18, the J gene TRBJ1-5; maybe TRBD1 (6 bases). Germline CDR1 and CDR2: KGHSH and LQKENI. Trimming stripped 3 bases from V and 2 bases from J, with 17 bases between. The CDR3 is 17 amino acids. CDR3 loop: CASSPIRGSEGNQPQHF. The CDR3 DNA reads as TGTGCCAGCTCACCCATAAGGGGGTCCGAGGGCAATCAGCCCCAGCATTTT.

The genes are TRBV6-5 and TRBJ1-1; D remains unclear. This CDR3 spans 14 amino acids. Trimming stripped 5 bases from V and 0 bases from J, with 10 bases between. Germline values: CDR1 MNHEY, CDR2 SVGAGI. The CDR3: CASSAGVLNTEAFF. DNA for the CDR3: TGTGCCAGCAGTGCGGGAGTCCTGAACACTGAAGCTTTCTTT.